The 30 T cell receptor beta chains presented below share a single source sample, sequenced in a study of T cells in Graves' hyperthyroidism and ophthalmopathy. The CDR3 regions of TCR beta were amplified from RNA transcripts. The primer set for the first-round RT-PCR of the TCR CDR3 was HTBI. From the multiplex PCR reads, TCRdb called clonotypes with MiXCR, one entry per CDR3 protein. The table lists 550,000 to 800,000 distinct CDR3 sequences, roughly 17% of them singletons. The sequencing input was blood. The receptors come from a man between 18 and 29 years old with Graves' hyperthyroidism.

This clonotype occurred a few times. The CDR3 loop is CASTPTAGLSYNEQFF. As DNA, the CDR3 is TGTGCCAGCACCCCCACGGCGGGGCTATCCTACAATGAGCAGTTCTTC. V is TRBV12-3 or TRBV12-4 and J is TRBJ2-1, with D perhaps TRBD2 (6 bases). Trimming took off 7 bases at V and 1 base at J, with 17 bases between the two ends. The CDR3 runs to 16 residues.

About this clonotype: This may be a read error, as it is one base from a much larger clone. The V and J genes are TRBV28 and TRBJ2-3; either TRBD1 or TRBD2 may supply D (6 bases each). Germline CDR1 and CDR2: MDHEN and SYDVKM. The CDR3 runs 15 residues. The ends were cut back, 7 bases at V and 1 base at J, with 15 bases in the middle. The CDR3 protein is CASIPSGAGTDTQYF. The CDR3 region has the DNA TGTGCCAGCATCCCTTCGGGGGCCGGCACAGATACGCAGTATTTT.

The chain carries TRBV15 and TRBJ2-1; D may match TRBD1 or TRBD2 (5 bases each). The length of the CDR3 is 16 residues. The germline V gene has CDR1 LNHNV and CDR2 YYDKDF (reference sequence). Trimming took 2 bases from V and 4 from J, leaving 15 bases between them. The CDR3 is CATSRSLSGPYNEQFF. The DNA of the CDR3 is TGTGCCACCAGCAGATCTCTTTCGGGACCTTACAATGAGCAGTTCTTC. The variable domain in full, with the rest retrieved from reference TRBV15 and TRBJ2-1, is DAMVIQNPRYQVTQFGKPVTLSCSQTLNHNVMYWYQQKSSQAPKLLFHYYDKDFNNEADTPDNFQSRRPNTSFCFLDIRSPGLGDTAMYLCATSRSLSGPYNEQFFGPGTRLTVL.

This clonotype was observed many times. J is TRBJ2-7 and V is TRBV2; no firm D call. Per germline, CDR1 SNHLY and CDR2 FYNNEI. The CDR3 contains 12 residues. V was trimmed by 1 base and J by 6 bases, leaving 7 bases between them. Here the CDR3 reads CASSEGVREQYF. In DNA, the CDR3 is TGTGCCAGCAGTGAAGGGGTGCGCGAGCAGTACTTC.

V gene TRBV5-5 combines with J gene TRBJ2-1; D perhaps matches TRBD2 (6 bases). Germline V gene lookup returns CDR1 SGHKS and CDR2 YYEKEE (reference sequence). CDR3 length equals 14 residues. Trimming stripped 0 bases from V and 8 bases from J, with 12 bases between. CDR3: CASSLERGGHEQFF. CDR3 DNA: TGTGCCAGCAGCTTGGAGAGGGGAGGTCATGAGCAGTTCTTC.

DNA for the CDR3: TGCGCCAGCAGCCAACCTAGCGGGGGGACAGATACGCAGTATTTT. This translates into CASSQPSGGTDTQYF. The chain uses TRBV4-1 and TRBJ2-3, with 11 bases lining up with TRBD2. The V gene's germline CDR1 is MGHRA and CDR2 YSYEKL. V lost 2 bases to trimming and J lost 3 bases; unmatched junction nucleotides: 1. CDR3 length equals 15 residues.

This clonotype was seen a handful of times. The chain carries TRBV28 and TRBJ2-3, with 9 nucleotides matching TRBD2. V shed 5 bases, J shed 0 bases, and the junction held 12 bases outside the gene matches. CDR3 length: 18 amino acids. CDR1 and CDR2 from the germline V gene are MDHEN and SYDVKM. The CDR3 loop reads CASSIQIGTSKSTDTQYF. The CDR3 DNA sequence: TGTGCCAGCAGTATACAAATTGGGACTAGCAAAAGCACAGATACGCAGTATTTT.

There are a few counts of this clonotype. This rearrangement joins TRBV20-1 to TRBJ2-2, with TRBD1 matching 7 bases. V gave up 1 base and J gave up 5 bases; unmatched junction bases: 10. The CDR3 extends over 16 amino acids. Germline lookup yields CDR1 DFQATT and CDR2 SNEGSKA (reference sequence). The CDR3 sequence is CSARVPQQGETGELFF. CDR3 in DNA: TGCAGTGCTAGAGTCCCCCAGCAGGGGGAGACCGGGGAGCTGTTTTTT.

V is TRBV6-9 and J is TRBJ1-6; a weak D match, TRBD1 (5 bases). Germline CDR1 is MNHGY and CDR2 is SVAAGI. Trimming removed 3 bases at V and 2 bases at J, with 14 bases between. There are 17 residues in the CDR3. CDR3 nucleotides: TGTGCCAGCAGTTACGAGCGGGGGAGACCCTATAATTCACCCCTCCACTTT. Protein sequence: CASSYERGRPYNSPLHF.

The V gene is TRBV15, the J gene TRBJ2-7, with D perhaps matching TRBD2 (6 bases). Germline CDR1 is LNHNV and CDR2 is YYDKDF (reference sequence). The CDR3 totals 16 residues. V dropped 3 bases and J dropped 3 bases, with 18 bases sitting between them. CDR3 coding DNA: TGTGCCACCAGCAGTGTTAGTCGGGACGGGAGCTACGAGCAGTACTTC. Its protein product is CATSSVSRDGSYEQYF.

This clonotype showed up many times. The chain has TRBV28 and TRBJ2-1; a weak D match, TRBD2 (6 bases). Per the germline V gene, CDR1 is MDHEN and CDR2 is SYDVKM. CDR3 length equals 16 residues. V lost 5 bases and J lost 2, with 16 bases in between. The CDR3 sequence: CASSIDWRGAYNEQFF. In nucleotides, the CDR3 is TGTGCCAGCAGTATCGACTGGCGGGGCGCCTACAATGAGCAGTTCTTC.

The CDR3 DNA is TGCAGCGTTGGGAACAGGGACTATGGCTACACCTTC. Translation gives CSVGNRDYGYTF. V usage is TRBV29-1 and J usage is TRBJ1-2, with a tentative D call TRBD1 (6 bases). This CDR3 region has 12 residues. In germline, CDR1 is SQVTM, CDR2 ANQGSEA. Deletions cut 4 bases from V and 3 bases from J, with 9 bases between.

This clonotype occurred many times. The chain has TRBV27 and TRBJ2-1; tentative D call: TRBD2 (5 bases). This CDR3 comprises 16 residues. Germline values: CDR1 MNHEY, CDR2 SMNVEV (reference sequence). V dropped 2 bases and J dropped 0 bases, with 11 bases sitting between them. Here the CDR3 reads CASSLGLATSYNEQFF. Written as DNA, the CDR3 is TGTGCCAGCAGTTTAGGTCTAGCTACCTCCTACAATGAGCAGTTCTTC.

This clonotype has a count of ten or more. This rearrangement joins TRBV28 to TRBJ2-2; 11 bases line up with TRBD2. CDR1 is MDHEN, CDR2 SYDVKM, per germline. This CDR3 contains 17 residues. V dropped 3 bases and J dropped 4; count of bases not matched to a gene: 7. The CDR3 region is CASSFVAGGPGTGELFF. The DNA of the CDR3 is TGTGCCAGCAGTTTTGTAGCGGGAGGGCCAGGCACCGGGGAGCTGTTTTTT.

Ten or more counts support this clonotype. The rearrangement joins TRBV12-3 or TRBV12-4 to TRBJ2-2; 9 bases agree with TRBD2. The CDR3 totals 15 residues. Trimming took 7 bases from V and 8 from J; bases not matched to a gene: 11. The DNA for the CDR3 is TGTGCCAGCACCCCGGGGGTAGCGGGAGTGGGGGAGCTGTTTTTT. Translating gives CASTPGVAGVGELFF.

Only a few counts were recorded for this clonotype. This rearrangement joins TRBV7-9 to TRBJ2-3, with 12 positions matching TRBD2. Trimming took 5 bases from V and 5 from J; bases not matched to a gene: 2. Germline-derived CDR1 and CDR2 are SEHNR and FQNEAQ (reference sequence). CDR3 length: 14 residues. CDR3 sequence: CASSPSGRVDTQYF. CDR3 nucleotides: TGTGCCAGCAGCCCTAGCGGGAGGGTAGATACGCAGTATTTT.

This clonotype was observed at least ten times. The rearrangement uses TRBV28 and TRBJ2-6, with D maybe TRBD2 (6 bases). The CDR3 is made up of 17 amino acids. Trimming took 5 bases from V and 0 from J, leaving 14 bases between them. CDR1 and CDR2 (germline): MDHEN, SYDVKM. CDR3 bases: TGTGCCAGCAGTACCCGGGACTCCAGCTCTGGGGCCAACGTCCTGACTTTC. It encodes CASSTRDSSSGANVLTF.

V is TRBV5-5 and J is TRBJ2-5, with a tentative D call TRBD1 (6 bases). V was pared by 2 bases and J by 5 bases, with 16 bases between. The germline V gene has CDR1 SGHKS and CDR2 YYEKEE (reference sequence). The CDR3 loop spans 15 amino acids. The CDR3 DNA sequence: TGTGCCAGCAGCTTAGTAGGGGGAGCCGGGGAGACCCAGTACTTC. Protein: CASSLVGGAGETQYF.

There are a few counts of this clonotype. This rearrangement joins TRBV28 to TRBJ2-5, with D maybe TRBD2 (6 bases). The CDR3 has 14 amino acids. The germline V gene encodes CDR1 MDHEN and CDR2 SYDVKM. Trimming removed 7 bases from V and 4 bases from J, with 16 bases in between. CDR3 DNA: TGTGCCAGCACGAACATCGGAGGGAGAGAGACCCAGTACTTC. Encoded protein: CASTNIGGRETQYF.

This clonotype was seen a few times. The chain carries TRBV29-1 and TRBJ2-7; 10 nucleotides agree with TRBD1. The CDR3 runs 12 residues. Germline CDR1 reads SQVTM; CDR2 reads ANQGSEA. The ends lost 4 bases at V and 7 bases at J; junction bases unmatched: 4. The CDR3 region is CSVADRGGEQYF. In nucleotides, the CDR3 is TGCAGCGTTGCGGACAGGGGGGGGGAGCAGTACTTC.

This clonotype was found many times. J is TRBJ2-1 and V is TRBV7-9; perhaps TRBD2 as D (6 bases). Germline V gene lookup returns CDR1 SEHNR and CDR2 FQNEAQ (reference sequence). The CDR3 has 16 amino acids. Trimming took 5 bases from V and 12 from J, leaving 26 bases between them. CDR3 sequence reads: CASSAGLTYVARVQFF. The CDR3 region has the DNA TGTGCCAGCAGCGCGGGACTGACCTACGTGGCAAGAGTGCAGTTCTTC. The full variable domain, its missing parts supplied by reference TRBV7-9 and TRBJ2-1, is DTGVSQNPRHKITKRGQNVTFRCDPISEHNRLYWYRQTLGQGPEFLTYFQNEAQLEKSRLLSDRFSAERPKGSFSTLEIQRTEQGDSAMYLCASSAGLTYVARVQFFGPGTRLTVL.

This clonotype has at least ten counts. The chain links TRBV3-1 to TRBJ2-7, with TRBD2 as a possible D gene (6 bases). V lost 4 bases, J lost 6 bases, and 10 bases lay in between. The CDR3 is 12 residues long. CDR1 LGHDT and CDR2 YNNKEL come from the germline V gene (reference sequence). The CDR3 DNA is TGTGCCAGCAGCCGCGGGACGTCCGAGCAGTACTTC. It translates to CASSRGTSEQYF.

The V call is TRBV9, the J call TRBJ2-7, with D possibly being TRBD2 (6 bases). Germline V CDR1 and CDR2: SGDLS, YYNGEE. The ends were cut back, 8 bases at V and 4 bases at J, with 16 bases in the middle. The CDR3 loop spans 13 amino acids. In nucleotides, the CDR3 is TGTGCCAGAGGGACTGGAGTGGTATACGAGCAGTACTTC. This translates into CARGTGVVYEQYF.

The CDR3 reads CASSTFRGIGDIQYF. The DNA of the CDR3 is TGTGCCAGCAGTACTTTTAGGGGAATCGGGGACATTCAGTACTTC. The rearrangement uses TRBV5-6 and TRBJ2-4, with D perhaps given as TRBD1 or TRBD2 (5 bases each). CDR1 SGHDT and CDR2 YYEEEE come from the germline V gene. V lost 5 bases, J lost 8 bases, and 20 bases lay in between. The CDR3 contains 15 residues.

This clonotype was counted at least ten times. This chain uses TRBV20-1 with TRBJ2-3; perhaps TRBD2 as D (5 bases). CDR3 length equals 14 residues. Per the germline V gene, CDR1 is DFQATT and CDR2 is SNEGSKA (reference sequence). V lost 5 bases to trimming and J lost 5 bases, with 17 bases between them. CDR3 sequence reads: CSASPSLWVDTQYF. In nucleotides, the CDR3 is TGCAGTGCTTCTCCTAGCCTTTGGGTAGATACGCAGTATTTT.

This clonotype was observed at least ten times. The chain uses TRBV12-3 or TRBV12-4 and TRBJ1-1; D gene uncertain. Trimming left V 3 bases short and J 5 bases short, with 4 bases between. The CDR3 loop spans 11 amino acids. CDR3 nucleotide sequence: TGTGCCAGCAGTTTCAGTACTGAAGCTTTCTTT. It translates to CASSFSTEAFF.

This clonotype was seen at least ten times. This chain joins TRBV7-9 and TRBJ2-5; D gene unclear. The CDR3 totals 15 residues. In germline, CDR1 is SEHNR, CDR2 FQNEAQ (reference sequence). V lost 4 bases and J lost 2, with 14 bases in between. The CDR3 DNA reads as TGTGCCAGCAGCTCCCCTCCCCTGACTCAAGAGACCCAGTACTTC. This translates into CASSSPPLTQETQYF.

The chain couples TRBV3-1 to TRBJ2-1; 12 bases agree with TRBD2. The CDR3 runs 16 residues. V was pared by 4 bases and J by 12 bases, with 13 bases of the junction left unmatched. CDR1 and CDR2 (germline): LGHDT, YNNKEL (reference sequence). For the CDR3, the DNA is TGTGCCAGCAGCCCCCGGCGGACTAGCGGGGCCCTGGGGCAGTTCTTC. Its protein product is CASSPRRTSGALGQFF.

The count of this clonotype is one. V gene TRBV4-3 combines with J gene TRBJ1-1; D call uncertain. This CDR3 contains 12 residues. The V end was cut by 3 bases, the J end by 2 bases, with 4 bases between. Germline lookup yields CDR1 LGHNA and CDR2 YSLEER. CDR3 DNA sequence: TGCGCCAGCAGCCATTTTAACACTGAAGCTTTCTTT. It encodes CASSHFNTEAFF.

This clonotype was found a few times. The chain is built from TRBV28 and TRBJ2-6; 9 bases map to TRBD1. Germline V gene lookup returns CDR1 MDHEN and CDR2 SYDVKM. The CDR3 covers 16 residues. Trimming cost V 6 bases and J 4 bases; bases outside gene matches: 7. The CDR3 loop is CASREGQGSGANVLTF. The CDR3 DNA follows: TGTGCCAGCAGGGAGGGACAGGGTTCCGGGGCCAACGTCCTGACTTTC. Looking up the rest from reference TRBV28 and TRBJ2-6 gives the full variable domain: DVKVTQSSRYLVKRTGEKVFLECVQDMDHENMFWYRQDPGLGLRLIYFSYDVKMKEKGDIPEGYSVSREKKERFSLILESASTNQTSMYLCASREGQGSGANVLTFGAGSRLTVL.